Below, 25 T cell receptor beta chains from the same sample are listed, as sequenced in a study of cytomegalovirus exposure and HLA in healthy donors. Researchers ran the PCR with 60 Vbeta and 13 Jbeta primers. Clones were read by immunoSEQ multiplex PCR, and TCRdb kept only the in-frame ones, dropping some. The sample contains about 150,000 clones, roughly three fifths of which appear only once. Input material: PBMCs. Receptor source: a male donor in good health and CMV-seronegative.

The V and J genes are TRBV18 and TRBJ2-6, with D unresolved. Trimming shortened V by 3 bases and J by 1 base, and 10 bases separated the two germline ends. There are 16 residues in the CDR3. Germline V gene sequence: CDR1 KGHSH, CDR2 LQKENI. CDR3 bases: TGTGCCAGCTCACCCGGAACAGTATCTGGGGCCAACGTCCTGACTTTC. As protein: CASSPGTVSGANVLTF.

The rearrangement uses TRBV9 and TRBJ1-4, with a tentative D call TRBD1 (5 bases). CDR1 is SGDLS and CDR2 is YYNGEE in the germline V gene. This CDR3 is built from 14 residues. Trimming removed 4 bases at V and 4 bases at J, with 11 bases between. The CDR3 is CASSPDSLNEKLFF. CDR3 nucleotide sequence: TGTGCCAGCAGCCCCGACAGCCTTAATGAAAAACTGTTTTTT.

CDR3 protein: CASSYSGQDYGYTF. CDR3 nucleotide sequence: TGTGCCAGCAGTTACTCGGGACAGGACTATGGCTACACCTTC. The J gene is TRBJ1-2, the V gene TRBV7-9; TRBD1 aligns across 8 bases. This CDR3 region has 14 residues. Germline assignment: CDR1 SEHNR and CDR2 FQNEAQ (reference sequence). J lost 3 bases, V lost 6 bases, and 6 bases had no gene match.

The genes are TRBV10-2 and TRBJ2-7; 7 bases are a match to TRBD1. J gave up 5 bases and V 0 bases, and 10 bases lay outside the gene matches. Germline V gene sequence: CDR1 WSHSY, CDR2 SAAADI. The CDR3 runs 16 residues. The DNA for the CDR3 is TGCGCCAGCAGTGAGTCGAAGGGGGCGGTGGGCGACGAGCAGTACTTC. It encodes CASSESKGAVGDEQYF.

This clone came up a few times. This rearrangement joins TRBV7-2 to TRBJ2-7; 7 bases line up with TRBD2. The ends lost 2 bases at V and 2 bases at J; junction bases unmatched: 6. Germline CDR1 SGHTA, CDR2 FQGNSA. The length of the CDR3 is 15 residues. DNA of the CDR3: TGTGCCAGCAGCTTACGGCGGGGGATCGCCTACGAGCAGTACTTC. Translating it yields CASSLRRGIAYEQYF.

This chain uses TRBV19 with TRBJ1-4; 8 nucleotides line up with TRBD1. This CDR3 contains 13 residues. J lost 8 bases, V lost 7 bases, and 6 bases had no gene match. Looked up from germline, CDR1 is LNHDA and CDR2 is SQIVND (reference sequence). The CDR3 nucleotides are TGTGCCAGTAACACGGACAGGGCCGAAAAACTGTTTTTT. Its protein is CASNTDRAEKLFF.

The chain recombines TRBV5-1 with TRBJ1-4, with 7 bases identical to TRBD1. The CDR3 covers 16 residues. The trim removed 0 bases at V and 2 bases at J, leaving 4 bases unmatched. Germline V gene sequence: CDR1 SGHRS, CDR2 YFSETQ. CDR3 in amino acids: CASSLVGGVTNEKLFF. The CDR3 region has the DNA TGCGCCAGCAGCTTGGTAGGGGGCGTGACTAATGAAAAACTGTTTTTT.

This rearrangement joins TRBV14 to TRBJ2-7; TRBD2 aligns across 9 bases. CDR3 length: 15 residues. Per germline, CDR1 SGHDN and CDR2 FVKESK. J lost 5 bases, V lost 1 base, and 6 bases had no gene match. DNA for the CDR3: TGTGCCAGCAGCCAAGGGGCTAGCGGGGCGAACGAGCAGTACTTC. This translates into CASSQGASGANEQYF.

The rearrangement uses TRBV6-5 and TRBJ1-2; D is ambiguous. This CDR3 comprises 14 residues. The ends were cut back, 8 bases at V and 0 bases at J, with 13 bases in the middle. Germline CDR1 reads MNHEY; CDR2 reads SVGAGI. CDR3: CASRPGQPNYGYTF. DNA for the CDR3: TGTGCCAGCCGCCCGGGTCAACCTAACTATGGCTACACCTTC.

The V call is TRBV2, the J call TRBJ1-2, with 10 bases that match TRBD1. In germline, CDR1 is SNHLY, CDR2 FYNNEI. The CDR3 runs 14 residues. V dropped 6 bases and J dropped 4; count of bases not matched to a gene: 5. This chain's CDR3 is CASSLGQGVYGYTF. CDR3 nucleotides: TGTGCCAGCAGCCTCGGACAGGGGGTCTATGGCTACACCTTC.

This clone has just a few counts. V and J are TRBV7-2 and TRBJ2-7; D may be TRBD2 (7 bases). Germline V gives CDR1 SGHTA, CDR2 FQGNSA. Trimming cost V 2 bases and J 4 bases, with 15 bases left between them. The CDR3 extends over 15 amino acids. The CDR3 loop reads CASSLWGGLQYEQYF. Written as DNA, the CDR3 is TGTGCCAGCAGCTTATGGGGGGGCTTACAATACGAGCAGTACTTC.

This clone has just one count. A junction end diverges from the germline sequence, so it may reflect a read error. The chain uses TRBV6-5 and TRBJ1-2; D call uncertain. Germline V gene lookup returns CDR1 MNHEY and CDR2 SVGAGI. The CDR3 has 12 residues. CDR3 sequence reads: CASSYERWPTHF. CDR3 bases: TGTGCCAGCAGTTACGAGAGGTGGCCGACCCACTTC.

This clone turned up a few times. V usage is TRBV7-2 and J usage is TRBJ1-6; possible D gene TRBD1, 6 bases. The V gene's germline CDR1 is SGHTA and CDR2 FQGNSA. V gave up 4 bases and J gave up 11 bases, with 18 bases separating them. The CDR3 is 15 residues long. Here the CDR3 reads CASSWKATGQAPLHF. CDR3 in DNA: TGTGCCAGCAGCTGGAAGGCGACAGGTCAGGCACCCCTCCACTTT.

V and J are TRBV5-4 and TRBJ1-2, with no clear D. Between the trimmed V and J ends, which lost 4 bases and 5 bases, there was a span of 12 bases. CDR3 length: 13 amino acids. CDR1 is SGHNT and CDR2 is YYREEE in the germline V gene (reference sequence). CDR3 DNA: TGTGCCAGCAGCGATGGATGGACTTATGGCTACACCTTC. Its translation is CASSDGWTYGYTF.

CDR3 DNA: TGTGCCAGCAGCCAGTGGACAGGGACTGAAGCTTTCTTT. This encodes CASSQWTGTEAFF. The rearrangement joins TRBV7-9 to TRBJ1-1, with TRBD1 matching 8 bases. Trimming cost V 5 bases and J 5 bases; bases outside gene matches: 4. The CDR3 contains 13 residues. CDR1 and CDR2 (germline): SEHNR, FQNEAQ (reference sequence).

This clone came up once. CDR3 loop: CASSDQPLRGEKLFF. CDR3 DNA: TGTGCCAGCAGCGACCAACCCTTGAGAGGTGAAAAACTGTTTTTT. This rearrangement joins TRBV7-2 to TRBJ1-4; D is undetermined. CDR3 length equals 15 residues. Trimming took off 5 bases at V and 7 bases at J, with 17 bases between the two ends. Germline CDR1 is SGHTA and CDR2 is FQGNSA. Filled out from reference TRBV7-2 and TRBJ1-4, the complete variable domain reads GAGVSQSPSNKVTEKGKDVELRCDPISGHTALYWYRQSLGQGLEFLIYFQGNSAPDKSGLPSDRFSAERTGGSVSTLTIQRTQQEDSAVYLCASSDQPLRGEKLFFGSGTQLSVL.

This clone showed up just once. The rearrangement links TRBV2 to TRBJ1-5; TRBD1 is a possible D gene (6 bases). V lost 6 bases, J lost 2 bases, and 14 bases lay in between. The CDR3 sequence is 15 residues long. Germline V CDR1 and CDR2: SNHLY, FYNNEI. In DNA, the CDR3 is TGTGCCAGCAGACAGGGCACTAATGGCAATCAGCCCCAGCATTTT. Encoded protein: CASRQGTNGNQPQHF.

The sample holds many counts of this clone. The V and J genes are TRBV19 and TRBJ1-3; 7 bases match TRBD1. Looked up from germline, CDR1 is LNHDA and CDR2 is SQIVND (reference sequence). The V segment lost 3 bases and the J segment 0 bases; nucleotides outside the gene matches: 11. The CDR3 sequence is 18 residues long. CDR3 nucleotides: TGTGCCAGTAGTATGGCCACAGGGGACTTCTTCTCTGGAAACACCATATATTTT. As protein: CASSMATGDFFSGNTIYF.

The J gene is TRBJ1-2, the V gene TRBV7-2; 12 bases are shared with TRBD1. V lost 5 bases and J lost 5; bases outside the gene matches: 6. The length of the CDR3 is 15 residues. The germline V gene encodes CDR1 SGHTA and CDR2 FQGNSA. The CDR3 here is CASSPTGQGAYGYTF. The CDR3 DNA sequence: TGTGCCAGCAGCCCGACGGGACAGGGGGCTTATGGCTACACCTTC.

This chain joins TRBV5-6 and TRBJ1-5; no clear D gene. The V end was cut by 0 bases, the J end by 8 bases, with 9 bases between. Germline V gene data show CDR1 as SGHDT and CDR2 as YYEEEE. The CDR3 totals 13 residues. CDR3: CASSLGSLKPQHF. CDR3 in DNA: TGTGCCAGCAGCTTGGGGAGCCTGAAGCCCCAGCATTTT.

The V and J genes are TRBV7-9 and TRBJ1-4; D is perhaps TRBD1 (6 bases). Germline V gene lookup returns CDR1 SEHNR and CDR2 FQNEAQ (reference sequence). This CDR3 has 17 residues. Trimming took 5 bases from V and 8 from J, leaving 24 bases between them. The CDR3 DNA follows: TGTGCCAGCAGCCCACCGAGGTTGGGGGCCCCCAGGGAAAAACTGTTTTTT. Its protein product is CASSPPRLGAPREKLFF.

J is TRBJ1-5 and V is TRBV18; D not certain. Germline V lookup: CDR1 KGHSH, CDR2 LQKENI. This CDR3 is built from 11 residues. Trimming took 8 bases from V and 6 from J, leaving 8 bases between them. CDR3 nucleotide sequence: TGTGCCAGCCCCCACACTCAGCCCCAGCATTTT. Amino acid sequence: CASPHTQPQHF.

The V and J genes are TRBV5-1 and TRBJ1-2, with D perhaps matching TRBD1 (5 bases). Trimming left V 4 bases short and J 4 bases short, with 17 bases between. CDR1 is SGHRS, CDR2 YFSETQ, per germline. The CDR3 sequence is 15 residues long. CDR3 DNA sequence: TGCGCCAGCAGCCACCGGGACTCCAACTCCTATGGCTACACCTTC. It is translated as CASSHRDSNSYGYTF.

This clone was recorded once. A junction boundary mismatches the germline segment, possibly from a read error. The chain combines TRBV7-7 with TRBJ2-5, with 7 bases fitting TRBD1. The germline CDR1 and CDR2 sequences are SSHAT and FNYEAQ (reference sequence). The CDR3 is 15 residues long. CDR3 region: CASSRPTGLQETQYF. Here the CDR3 DNA reads TGTGCTAGCAGCCGGCCGACAGGGCTCCAAGAGACCCAGTACTTC.

The V gene is TRBV5-8, the J gene TRBJ2-5, with TRBD1 matching over 8 bases. Germline CDR1 SGHTS, CDR2 YDEGEE. The CDR3 spans 14 residues. V lost 4 bases and J lost 5; bases outside the gene matches: 7. The CDR3 coding sequence is TGTGCCAGCAGCCCGGACAGGGTTCGGGAGACCCAGTACTTC. Translating it yields CASSPDRVRETQYF. The variable domain in full, completed from reference TRBV5-8 and TRBJ2-5, reads EAGVTQSPTHLIKTRGQQATLRCSPISGHTSVYWYQQALGLGLQFLLWYDEGEERNRGNFPPRFSGRQFPNYSSELNVNALELEDSALYLCASSPDRVRETQYFGPGTRLLVL.